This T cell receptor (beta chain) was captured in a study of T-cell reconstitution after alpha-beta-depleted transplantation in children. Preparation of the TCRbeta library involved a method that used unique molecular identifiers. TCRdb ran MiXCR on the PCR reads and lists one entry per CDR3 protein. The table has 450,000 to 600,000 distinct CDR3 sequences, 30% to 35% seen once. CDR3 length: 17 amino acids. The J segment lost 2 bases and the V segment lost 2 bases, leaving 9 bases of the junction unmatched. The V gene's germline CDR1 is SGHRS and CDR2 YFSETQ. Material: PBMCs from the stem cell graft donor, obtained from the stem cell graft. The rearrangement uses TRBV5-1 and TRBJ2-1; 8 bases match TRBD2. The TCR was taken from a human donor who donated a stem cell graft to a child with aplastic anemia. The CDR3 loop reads CASSFRGGRETYNEQFF. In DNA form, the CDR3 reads TGCGCCAGCAGCTTCCGGGGGGGGCGGGAGACCTACAATGAGCAGTTCTTC. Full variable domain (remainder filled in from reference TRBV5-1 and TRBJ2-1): KAGVTQTPRYLIKTRGQQVTLSCSPISGHRSVSWYQQTPGQGLQFLFEYFSETQRNKGNFPGRFSGRQFSNSRSEMNVSTLELGDSALYLCASSFRGGRETYNEQFFGPGTRLTVL.